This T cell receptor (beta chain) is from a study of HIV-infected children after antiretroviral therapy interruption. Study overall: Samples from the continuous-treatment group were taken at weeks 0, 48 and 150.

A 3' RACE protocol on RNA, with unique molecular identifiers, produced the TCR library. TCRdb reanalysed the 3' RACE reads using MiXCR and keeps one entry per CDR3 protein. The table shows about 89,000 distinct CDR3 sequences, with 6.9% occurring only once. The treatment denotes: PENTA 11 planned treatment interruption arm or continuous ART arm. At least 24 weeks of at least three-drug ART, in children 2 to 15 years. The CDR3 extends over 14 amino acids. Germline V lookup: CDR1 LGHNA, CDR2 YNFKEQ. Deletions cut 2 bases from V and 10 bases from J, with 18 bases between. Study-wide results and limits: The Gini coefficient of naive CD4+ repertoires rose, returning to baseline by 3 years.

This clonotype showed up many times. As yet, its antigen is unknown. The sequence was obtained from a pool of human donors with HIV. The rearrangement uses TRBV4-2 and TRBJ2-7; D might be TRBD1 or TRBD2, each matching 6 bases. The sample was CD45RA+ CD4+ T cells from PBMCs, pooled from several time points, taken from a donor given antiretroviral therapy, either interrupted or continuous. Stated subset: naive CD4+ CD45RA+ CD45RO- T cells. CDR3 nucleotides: TGTGCCAGCAGCCAACAACTGGGGGGCTATGAACAGTACTTC. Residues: CASSQQLGGYEQYF.